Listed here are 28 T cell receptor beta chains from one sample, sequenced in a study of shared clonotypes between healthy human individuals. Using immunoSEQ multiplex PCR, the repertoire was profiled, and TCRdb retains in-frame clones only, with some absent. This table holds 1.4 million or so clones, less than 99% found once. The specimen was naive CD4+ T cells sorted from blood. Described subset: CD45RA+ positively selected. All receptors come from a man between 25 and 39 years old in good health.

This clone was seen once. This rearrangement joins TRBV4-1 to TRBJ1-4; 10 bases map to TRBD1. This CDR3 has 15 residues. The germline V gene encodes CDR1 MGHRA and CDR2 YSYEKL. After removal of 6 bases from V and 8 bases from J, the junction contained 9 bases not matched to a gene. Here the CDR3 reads CASSQGQGRWEKLFF. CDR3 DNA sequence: TGCGCCAGCAGTCAGGGACAGGGGAGGTGGGAAAAACTGTTTTTT.

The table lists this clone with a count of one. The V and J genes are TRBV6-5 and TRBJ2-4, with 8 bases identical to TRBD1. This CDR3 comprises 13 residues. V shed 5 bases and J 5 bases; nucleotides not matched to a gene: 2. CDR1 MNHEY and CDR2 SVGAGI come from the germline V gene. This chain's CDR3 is CASSEDRENIQYF. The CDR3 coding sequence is TGTGCCAGCAGTGAGGACAGGGAAAACATTCAGTACTTC.

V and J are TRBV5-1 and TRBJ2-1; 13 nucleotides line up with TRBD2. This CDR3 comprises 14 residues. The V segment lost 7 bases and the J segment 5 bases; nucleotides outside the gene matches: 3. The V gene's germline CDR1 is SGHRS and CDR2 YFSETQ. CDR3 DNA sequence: TGCGCCAGCCGGACTAGCGGGAGTCACAATGAGCAGTTCTTC. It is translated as CASRTSGSHNEQFF.

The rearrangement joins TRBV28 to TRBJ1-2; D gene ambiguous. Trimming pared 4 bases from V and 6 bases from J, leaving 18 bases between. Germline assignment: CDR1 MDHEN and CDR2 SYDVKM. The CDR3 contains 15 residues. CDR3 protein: CASSSPGVPGNGYTF. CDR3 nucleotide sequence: TGTGCCAGCAGTTCCCCCGGGGTCCCGGGAAATGGCTACACCTTC.

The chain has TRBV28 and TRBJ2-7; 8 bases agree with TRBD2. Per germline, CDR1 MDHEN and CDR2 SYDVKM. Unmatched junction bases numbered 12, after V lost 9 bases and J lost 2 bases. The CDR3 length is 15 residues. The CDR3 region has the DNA TGTGCCAGTAAGACGCCGGGACTAGTCCCCTACGAGCAGTACTTC. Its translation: CASKTPGLVPYEQYF.

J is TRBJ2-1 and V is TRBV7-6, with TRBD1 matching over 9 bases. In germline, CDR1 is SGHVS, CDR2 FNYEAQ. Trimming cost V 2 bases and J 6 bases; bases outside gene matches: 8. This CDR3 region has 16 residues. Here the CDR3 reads CASSLRTGTGLNEQFF. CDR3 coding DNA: TGTGCCAGCAGCTTAAGAACCGGGACAGGGCTCAATGAGCAGTTCTTC.

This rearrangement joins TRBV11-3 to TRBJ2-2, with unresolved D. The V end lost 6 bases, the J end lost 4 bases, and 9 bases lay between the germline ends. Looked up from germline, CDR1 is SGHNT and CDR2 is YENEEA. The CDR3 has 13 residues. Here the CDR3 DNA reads TGTGCCAGCAGATCGAGTGGCACCGGGGAGCTGTTTTTT. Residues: CASRSSGTGELFF.

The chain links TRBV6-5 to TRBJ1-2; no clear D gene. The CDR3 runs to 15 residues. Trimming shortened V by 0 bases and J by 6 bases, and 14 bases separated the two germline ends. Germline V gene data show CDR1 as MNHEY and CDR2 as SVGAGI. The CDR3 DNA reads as TGTGCCAGCAGTTACTCGTATAGGAGGGAACATGGCTACACCTTC. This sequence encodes CASSYSYRREHGYTF.

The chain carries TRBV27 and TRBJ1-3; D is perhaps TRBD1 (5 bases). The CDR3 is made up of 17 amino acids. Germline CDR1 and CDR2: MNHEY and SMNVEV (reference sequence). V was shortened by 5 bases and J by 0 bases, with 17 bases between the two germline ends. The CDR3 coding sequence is TGTGCCAGCAGTCCCAGACAGCCAGGATCCTCTGGAAACACCATATATTTT. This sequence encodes CASSPRQPGSSGNTIYF.

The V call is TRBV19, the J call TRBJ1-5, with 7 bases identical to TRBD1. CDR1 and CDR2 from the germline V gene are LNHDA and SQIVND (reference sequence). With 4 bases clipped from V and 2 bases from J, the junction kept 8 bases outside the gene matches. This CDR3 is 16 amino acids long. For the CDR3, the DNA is TGTGCCAGTAGTAACCGGGACAGAGGGGGCAATCAGCCCCAGCATTTT. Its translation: CASSNRDRGGNQPQHF.

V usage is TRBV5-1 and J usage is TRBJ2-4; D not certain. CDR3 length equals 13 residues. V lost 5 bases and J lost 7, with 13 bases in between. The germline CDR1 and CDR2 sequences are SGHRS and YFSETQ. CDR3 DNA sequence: TGCGCCAGCAGTCCTGCGCGAGGCAACATTCAGTACTTC. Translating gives CASSPARGNIQYF.

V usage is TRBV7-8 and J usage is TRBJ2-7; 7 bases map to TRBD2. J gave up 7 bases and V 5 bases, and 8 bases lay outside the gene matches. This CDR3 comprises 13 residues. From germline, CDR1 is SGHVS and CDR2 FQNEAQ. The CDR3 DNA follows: TGTGCCAGCAGCAAGACTAGCCCGTATGAGCAGTACTTC. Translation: CASSKTSPYEQYF.

CDR3 nucleotides: TGCGCCAGCACCCCGGGACTAGCGGGATTTGACAATGAGCAGTTCTTC. It specifies CASTPGLAGFDNEQFF. The V call is TRBV5-1, the J call TRBJ2-1, with 13 bases identical to TRBD2. Trimming removed 6 bases from V and 5 bases from J; junction bases left unmatched: 8. Germline values: CDR1 SGHRS, CDR2 YFSETQ. The CDR3 spans 16 residues.

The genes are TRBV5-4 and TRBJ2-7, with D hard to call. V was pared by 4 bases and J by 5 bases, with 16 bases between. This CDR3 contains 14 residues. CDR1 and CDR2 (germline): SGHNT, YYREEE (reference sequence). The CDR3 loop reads CASSRQTVLNEQYF. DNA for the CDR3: TGTGCCAGCAGCAGGCAGACCGTTCTCAACGAGCAGTACTTC. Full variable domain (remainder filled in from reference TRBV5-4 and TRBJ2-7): ETGVTQSPTHLIKTRGQQVTLRCSSQSGHNTVSWYQQALGQGPQFIFQYYREEENGRGNFPPRFSGLQFPNYSSELNVNALELDDSALYLCASSRQTVLNEQYFGPGTRLTVT.

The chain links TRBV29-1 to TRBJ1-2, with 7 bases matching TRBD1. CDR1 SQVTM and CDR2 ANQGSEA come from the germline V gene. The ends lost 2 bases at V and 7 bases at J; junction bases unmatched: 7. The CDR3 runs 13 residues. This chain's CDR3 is CSVETSEGAGYTF. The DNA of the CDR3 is TGCAGCGTTGAAACATCGGAGGGGGCTGGCTACACCTTC.

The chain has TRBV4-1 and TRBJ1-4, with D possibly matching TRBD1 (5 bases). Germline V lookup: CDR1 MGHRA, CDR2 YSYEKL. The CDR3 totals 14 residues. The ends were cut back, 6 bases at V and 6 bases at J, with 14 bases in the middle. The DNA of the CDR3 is TGCGCCAGCAGGCTGCCGGGGGGTGATGAAAAACTGTTTTTT. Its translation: CASRLPGGDEKLFF.

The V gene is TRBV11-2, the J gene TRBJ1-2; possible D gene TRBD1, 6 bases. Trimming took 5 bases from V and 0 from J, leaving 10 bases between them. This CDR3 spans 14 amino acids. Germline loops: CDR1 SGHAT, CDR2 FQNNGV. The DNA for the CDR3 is TGTGCCAGCAGCCGGGGGGCGGCTAACTATGGCTACACCTTC. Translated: CASSRGAANYGYTF.

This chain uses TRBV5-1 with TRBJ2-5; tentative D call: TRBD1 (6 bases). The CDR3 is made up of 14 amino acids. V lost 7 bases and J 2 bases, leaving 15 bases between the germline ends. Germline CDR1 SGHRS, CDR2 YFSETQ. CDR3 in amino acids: CASSKQGIQETQYF. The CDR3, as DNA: TGCGCCAGCTCAAAACAGGGAATTCAAGAGACCCAGTACTTC.

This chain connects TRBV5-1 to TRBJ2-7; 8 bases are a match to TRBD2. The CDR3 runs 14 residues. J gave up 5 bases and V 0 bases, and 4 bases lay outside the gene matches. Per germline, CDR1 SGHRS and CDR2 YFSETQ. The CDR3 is CASSLAGGPDEQYF. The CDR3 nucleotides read TGCGCCAGCAGCTTGGCGGGAGGGCCTGACGAGCAGTACTTC.

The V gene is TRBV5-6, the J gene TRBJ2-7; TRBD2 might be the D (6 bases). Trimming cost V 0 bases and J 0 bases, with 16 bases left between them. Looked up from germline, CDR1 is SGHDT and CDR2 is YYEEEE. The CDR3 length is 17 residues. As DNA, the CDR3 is TGTGCCAGCAGCTTGGCTCTTCGGGGGTCACACTCCTACGAGCAGTACTTC. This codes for CASSLALRGSHSYEQYF.

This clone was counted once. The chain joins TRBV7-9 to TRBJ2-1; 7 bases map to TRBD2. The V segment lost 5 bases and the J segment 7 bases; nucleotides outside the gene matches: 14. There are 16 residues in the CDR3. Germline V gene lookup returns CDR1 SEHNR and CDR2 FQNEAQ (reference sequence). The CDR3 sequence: CASSRTASGFWNEQFF. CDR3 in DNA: TGTGCCAGCAGCCGAACCGCTAGCGGATTCTGGAATGAGCAGTTCTTC.

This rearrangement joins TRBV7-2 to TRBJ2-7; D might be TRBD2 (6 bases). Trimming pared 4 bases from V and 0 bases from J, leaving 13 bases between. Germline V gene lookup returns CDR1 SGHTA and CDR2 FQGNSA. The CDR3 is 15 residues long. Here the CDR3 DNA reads TGTGCCAGCAGCTCTGCTGGGGGGTACTCCTACGAGCAGTACTTC. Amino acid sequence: CASSSAGGYSYEQYF.

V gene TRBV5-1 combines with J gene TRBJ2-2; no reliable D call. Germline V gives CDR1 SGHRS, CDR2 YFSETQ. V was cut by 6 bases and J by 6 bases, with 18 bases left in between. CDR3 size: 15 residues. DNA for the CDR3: TGCGCCAGCAATACCGACACTTCCAACCCCGGGGAGCTGTTTTTT. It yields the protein CASNTDTSNPGELFF.

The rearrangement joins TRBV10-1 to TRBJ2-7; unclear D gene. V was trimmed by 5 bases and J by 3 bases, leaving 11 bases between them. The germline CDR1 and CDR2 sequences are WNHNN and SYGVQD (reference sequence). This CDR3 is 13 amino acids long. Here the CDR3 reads CASSPSLDYEQYF. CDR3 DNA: TGCGCCAGCAGTCCCTCCCTCGACTACGAGCAGTACTTC.

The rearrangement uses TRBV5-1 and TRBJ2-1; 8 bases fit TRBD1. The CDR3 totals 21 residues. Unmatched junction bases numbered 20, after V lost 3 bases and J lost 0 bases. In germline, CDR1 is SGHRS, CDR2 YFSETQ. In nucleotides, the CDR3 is TGCGCCAGCAGCTCCCCCGGACGACGGAGACAGGGGTCGAGCTCCTACAATGAGCAGTTCTTC. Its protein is CASSSPGRRRQGSSSYNEQFF.

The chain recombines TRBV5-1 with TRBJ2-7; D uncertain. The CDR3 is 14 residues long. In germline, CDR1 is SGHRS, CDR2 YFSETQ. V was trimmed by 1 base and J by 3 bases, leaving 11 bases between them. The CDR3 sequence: CASSLSSLIYEQYF. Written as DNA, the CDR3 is TGCGCCAGCAGCTTGTCCTCCCTAATCTACGAGCAGTACTTC.

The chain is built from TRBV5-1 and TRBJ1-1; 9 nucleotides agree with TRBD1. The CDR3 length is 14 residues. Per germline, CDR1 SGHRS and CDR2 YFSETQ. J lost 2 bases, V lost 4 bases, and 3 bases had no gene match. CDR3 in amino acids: CASSGQGSNTEAFF. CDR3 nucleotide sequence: TGCGCCAGCAGCGGACAGGGGTCAAACACTGAAGCTTTCTTT.

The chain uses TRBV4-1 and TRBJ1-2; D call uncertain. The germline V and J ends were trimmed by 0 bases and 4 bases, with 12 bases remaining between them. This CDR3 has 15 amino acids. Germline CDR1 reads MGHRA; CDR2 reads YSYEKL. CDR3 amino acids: CASSQERSGSYGYTF. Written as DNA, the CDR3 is TGCGCCAGCAGCCAAGAGAGAAGCGGTAGCTATGGCTACACCTTC.